The next 14 T cell receptor beta chains were all read from a single sample in a study of CXCR3-negative and CXCR3-positive naive CD8 T cells (dated by TCRdb to 2018 to 2020). The instrument was a NextSeq 550. The Human TCR Profiling Kit (MiLaboratory) was used to make UMI-labeled 5' RACE TRB cDNA libraries. TCRdb reprocessed the reads and lists each CDR3 protein sequence as a single entry, with no DNA. The table for this sample lists 46,000 or so distinct CDR3 sequences. The top ten clones comprise roughly 2.5% of the sample. Sequencing was carried out using naive CXCR3- CD8+ T cells from blood. The cell subset or site label of this sample denotes: CD45RO-CCR7+CD27+CD95- naive CD8+ T cells lacking CXCR3 (TNR3-). These receptors originate from a human donor in good health. Some clones in this sample may be carry-over from other donors' samples.

This sequence joins TRBV29-1 and TRBJ2-3; TCRdb calls TRBD1, which cannot be checked without DNA. The CDR3 has 14 amino acids. Germline CDR1 is SQVTM and CDR2 is ANQGSEA. CDR3 loop: CSVDTGGFTDTQYF.

The chain combines TRBV12-3 or TRBV12-4 with TRBJ2-7; TCRdb reports TRBD1, a call that lacks DNA to check it against. The CDR3 extends over 15 amino acids. The CDR3: CASSPYLAPGDEQYF.

The genes are TRBV7-9 and TRBJ2-7. Germline V gene sequence: CDR1 SEHNR, CDR2 FQNEAQ (reference sequence). CDR3 length equals 16 residues. The CDR3 region is CASSEVSSGDSYEQYF.

The chain combines TRBV27 with TRBJ2-7; no DNA is available, so the TRBD1 call from TCRdb remains unchecked. The CDR3 is 15 residues long. Germline loops: CDR1 MNHEY, CDR2 SMNVEV (reference sequence). This CDR3 is CASSLHGTLVYEQYF.

The chain's CDR3 is CASSLAFVETQYF. The chain carries TRBV7-6 and TRBJ2-5. Germline V gene data show CDR1 as SGHVS and CDR2 as FNYEAQ. The CDR3 extends over 13 amino acids.

The chain joins TRBV7-8 to TRBJ2-3; the TCRdb call, TRBD2, lacks DNA for checking. Germline CDR1 and CDR2: SGHVS and FQNEAQ. The CDR3 covers 18 residues. The CDR3 protein is CASSLETSGGASTDTQYF.

CDR3 in amino acids: CASSLNGPTDTQYF. V usage is TRBV7-3 and J usage is TRBJ2-3; the TCRdb call, TRBD2, lacks DNA for checking. The CDR3 runs to 14 residues. The V gene's germline CDR1 is SGHTA and CDR2 FQGTGA.

J is TRBJ2-7 and V is TRBV5-8. The CDR3 covers 12 residues. Germline assignment: CDR1 SGHTS and CDR2 YDEGEE. The CDR3 reads CASSLAIDEQYF.

The chain links TRBV28 to TRBJ2-7; TCRdb lists TRBD1, though no DNA is available to test this call. Germline V gene lookup returns CDR1 MDHEN and CDR2 SYDVKM. The CDR3 has 11 residues. The CDR3 sequence: CASSDTYEQYF. Supplemented by reference TRBV28 and TRBJ2-7, the full variable domain reads DVKVTQSSRYLVKRTGEKVFLECVQDMDHENMFWYRQDPGLGLRLIYFSYDVKMKEKGDIPEGYSVSREKKERFSLILESASTNQTSMYLCASSDTYEQYFGPGTRLTVT.

The CDR3 loop reads CAWSPGDPHSYEQYF. The rearrangement uses TRBV30 and TRBJ2-7; TCRdb gives TRBD2 as the D gene, but with no DNA this cannot be confirmed. This CDR3 is built from 15 residues. The germline CDR1 and CDR2 sequences are GTSNPN and SVGIG (reference sequence).

The CDR3 reads CASSLGVAGGNEQFF. The chain recombines TRBV7-3 with TRBJ2-1; TCRdb outputs TRBD2, but without DNA this stays unchecked. Germline CDR1 SGHTA, CDR2 FQGTGA. This CDR3 contains 15 residues.

This chain connects TRBV7-2 to TRBJ1-5; TCRdb picks TRBD1, but there is no DNA to check that call. This CDR3 is 16 amino acids long. CDR1 is SGHTA, CDR2 FQGNSA, per germline. CDR3 region: CASSLNGQGSNQPQHF.

This clonotype counts as medium-sized by frequency. This chain connects TRBV4-3 to TRBJ2-3; TCRdb's D gene call, TRBD2, goes unchecked for lack of DNA. Germline CDR1 and CDR2: LGHNA and YSLEER. The CDR3 totals 17 residues. The CDR3 spells CASSQGSGRERSDTQYF.

The chain uses TRBV9 and TRBJ2-7; TCRdb selects TRBD2, and the lack of DNA leaves this call unchecked. CDR3 length: 14 residues. From germline, CDR1 is SGDLS and CDR2 YYNGEE. CDR3 region: CASSVAGDNYEQYF. Based on the CDR3 plus reference TRBV9 and TRBJ2-7, the full variable domain is DSGVTQTPKHLITATGQRVTLRCSPRSGDLSVYWYQQSLDQGLQFLIQYYNGEERAKGNILERFSAQQFPDLHSELNLSSLELGDSALYFCASSVAGDNYEQYFGPGTRLTVT.